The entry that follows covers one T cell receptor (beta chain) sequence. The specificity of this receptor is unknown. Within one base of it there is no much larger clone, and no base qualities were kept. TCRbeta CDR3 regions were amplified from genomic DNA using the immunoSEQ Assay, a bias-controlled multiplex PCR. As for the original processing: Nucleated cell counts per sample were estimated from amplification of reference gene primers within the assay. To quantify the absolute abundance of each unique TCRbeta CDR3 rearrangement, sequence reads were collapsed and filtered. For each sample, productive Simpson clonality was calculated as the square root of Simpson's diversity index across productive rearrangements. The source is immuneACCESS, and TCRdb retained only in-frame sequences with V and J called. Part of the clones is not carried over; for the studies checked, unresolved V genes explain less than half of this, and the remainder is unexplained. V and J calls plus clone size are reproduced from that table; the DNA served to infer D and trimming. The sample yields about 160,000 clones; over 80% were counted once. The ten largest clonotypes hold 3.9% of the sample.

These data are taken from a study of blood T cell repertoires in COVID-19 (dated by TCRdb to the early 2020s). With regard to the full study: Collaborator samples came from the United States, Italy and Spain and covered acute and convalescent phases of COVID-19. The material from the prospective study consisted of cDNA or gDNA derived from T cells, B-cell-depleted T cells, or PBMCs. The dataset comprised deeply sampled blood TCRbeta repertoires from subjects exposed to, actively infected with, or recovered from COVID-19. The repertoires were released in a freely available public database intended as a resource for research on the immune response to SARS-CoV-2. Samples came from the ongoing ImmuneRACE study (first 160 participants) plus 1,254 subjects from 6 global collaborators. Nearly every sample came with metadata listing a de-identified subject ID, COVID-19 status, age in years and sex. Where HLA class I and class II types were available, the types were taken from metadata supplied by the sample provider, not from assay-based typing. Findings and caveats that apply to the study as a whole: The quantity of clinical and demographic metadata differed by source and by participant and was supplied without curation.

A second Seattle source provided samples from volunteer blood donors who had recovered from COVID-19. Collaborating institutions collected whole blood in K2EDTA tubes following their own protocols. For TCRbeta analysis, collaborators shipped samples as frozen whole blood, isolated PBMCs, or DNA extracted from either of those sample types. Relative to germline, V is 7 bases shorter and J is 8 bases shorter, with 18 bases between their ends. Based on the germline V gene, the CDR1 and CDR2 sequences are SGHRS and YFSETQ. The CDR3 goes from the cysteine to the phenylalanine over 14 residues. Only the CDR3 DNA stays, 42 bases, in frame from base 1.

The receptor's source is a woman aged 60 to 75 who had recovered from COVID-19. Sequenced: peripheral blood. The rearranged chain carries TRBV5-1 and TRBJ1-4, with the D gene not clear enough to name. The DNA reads TGCGCCAGCGCCCTAGACGTAACAAGCGAAAAACTGTTTTTT. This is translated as CASALDVTSEKLFF.